These 24 T cell receptor beta chains originate from one sample sequenced in a study of T cell repertoires in cytomegalovirus infection. TCRdb processed the reads anew with MiXCR; each CDR3 protein has one entry. The sample yields around 440,000 distinct CDR3 sequences, roughly 10% seen once. Sequenced input: PBMCs. Receptors were obtained from a human donor in good health (CMV status not recorded). Some clones in this sample may be carry-over from other donors' samples.

In this sample, this clonotype turned up many times. This chain uses TRBV7-6 with TRBJ2-7; possibly TRBD1 for D (5 bases). V shed 6 bases and J shed 7 bases, with 19 bases lying between them. Germline V CDR1 and CDR2: SGHVS, FNYEAQ. CDR3 size: 14 residues. CDR3 region: CASSIAGDRPEQYF. The CDR3 DNA reads as TGTGCCAGCAGTATCGCCGGCGACAGACCGGAGCAGTACTTC. Full variable domain (remainder filled in from reference TRBV7-6 and TRBJ2-7): GAGVSQSPRYKVTKRGQDVALRCDPISGHVSLYWYRQALGQGPEFLTYFNYEAQQDKSGLPNDRFSAERPEGSISTLTIQRTEQRDSAMYRCASSIAGDRPEQYFGPGTRLTVT.

This clonotype was seen ten or more times. The chain combines TRBV6-1 with TRBJ2-2; no reliable D call. With 4 bases removed from V and 5 bases from J, the gap between germline ends came to 8 bases. Germline lookup yields CDR1 MNHNS and CDR2 SASEGT. This CDR3 has 13 amino acids. The CDR3 loop is CASSVLLTGELFF. The DNA of the CDR3 is TGTGCCAGCAGTGTGCTCCTGACCGGGGAGCTGTTTTTT.

The chain carries TRBV5-1 and TRBJ2-5; 7 nucleotides line up with TRBD1. Germline V gives CDR1 SGHRS, CDR2 YFSETQ. V shed 3 bases and J 7 bases; nucleotides not matched to a gene: 6. This CDR3 region has 13 residues. In DNA, the CDR3 is TGCGCCAGCAGCTCGGGACAGCCGGGGACCCAGTACTTC. It codes for CASSSGQPGTQYF.

Turning to this clonotype: Germline and junction disagree at one end, which may indicate a read error. The chain carries TRBV12-3 or TRBV12-4 and TRBJ2-3; D gene unclear. The length of the CDR3 is 13 residues. CDR3 nucleotides: TGTGCCAGCAGCTCTCTGGGCACAGATGCGCAGTATTTT. This translates into CASSSLGTDAQYF.

This clonotype was seen a handful of times. CDR3 sequence (DNA): TGTGCCAGCAGGTCCGGGACCTCCGGTCTCAATCAGCCCCAGCATTTT. Its translation is CASRSGTSGLNQPQHF. The chain links TRBV6-6 to TRBJ1-5; TRBD1 is a possible D gene (5 bases). Trimming left V 6 bases short and J 3 bases short, with 18 bases between. Germline V CDR1 and CDR2: MNHNY, SVGAGI (reference sequence). The CDR3 totals 16 residues.

This clonotype came up a few times. This chain connects TRBV24-1 to TRBJ1-5, with TRBD1 identical over 9 bases. Trimming cost V 4 bases and J 6 bases; bases outside gene matches: 9. Germline CDR1 is KGHDR and CDR2 is SFDVKD. This CDR3 comprises 16 residues. The CDR3 region is CATSEWDRDVGQPQHF. The DNA for the CDR3 is TGTGCCACCAGTGAGTGGGACAGGGATGTGGGTCAGCCCCAGCATTTT.

There are a few counts of this clonotype. The chain uses TRBV6-6 and TRBJ2-5; D ambiguous. The germline V gene has CDR1 MNHNY and CDR2 SVGAGI (reference sequence). With 4 bases removed from V and 0 bases from J, the gap between germline ends came to 6 bases. The CDR3 covers 13 residues. The DNA of the CDR3 is TGTGCCAGCAGTTCCAGCGACCAAGAGACCCAGTACTTC. This encodes CASSSSDQETQYF.

In its sample, this clonotype was seen a few times. This chain uses TRBV12-3 or TRBV12-4 with TRBJ1-1, with 7 bases that match TRBD1. The CDR3 runs to 13 residues. After removal of 7 bases from V and 5 bases from J, the junction contained 7 bases not matched to a gene. CDR3 region: CASIASGGTEAFF. The DNA of the CDR3 is TGTGCCAGCATCGCGTCAGGGGGGACTGAAGCTTTCTTT.

The CDR3 sequence: CATSRSYSDLSTDTQYF. The CDR3 bases are TGTGCCACCAGCAGAAGCTACTCCGACCTTAGCACAGATACGCAGTATTTT. This chain connects TRBV15 to TRBJ2-3; D remains unclear. V lost 2 bases and J lost 0, with 15 bases in between. Germline V lookup: CDR1 LNHNV, CDR2 YYDKDF (reference sequence). The CDR3 length is 17 residues.

This clonotype was recorded at least ten times. The chain couples TRBV7-6 to TRBJ2-1, with D unclear. Germline CDR1 SGHVS, CDR2 FNYEAQ. The V end lost 1 base, the J end lost 6 bases, and 10 bases lay between the germline ends. The length of the CDR3 is 14 residues. CDR3 nucleotide sequence: TGTGCCAGCAGCTTAGGCCAGAGGCCCAATGAGCAGTTCTTC. This codes for CASSLGQRPNEQFF. The variable domain in full, completed from reference TRBV7-6 and TRBJ2-1, reads GAGVSQSPRYKVTKRGQDVALRCDPISGHVSLYWYRQALGQGPEFLTYFNYEAQQDKSGLPNDRFSAERPEGSISTLTIQRTEQRDSAMYRCASSLGQRPNEQFFGPGTRLTVL.

The gene calls are TRBV3-1 and TRBJ2-2; TRBD2 might be the D (5 bases). From germline, CDR1 is LGHDT and CDR2 YNNKEL (reference sequence). Trimming cost V 3 bases and J 7 bases, with 6 bases left between them. The CDR3 is 12 residues long. The CDR3 nucleotides are TGTGCCAGCAGCCATACTAGCGGGGAGCTGTTTTTT. Its translation is CASSHTSGELFF. The complete variable domain, with remaining parts taken from reference TRBV3-1 and TRBJ2-2, reads DTAVSQTPKYLVTQMGNDKSIKCEQNLGHDTMYWYKQDSKKFLKIMFSYNNKELIINETVPNRFSPKSPDKAHLNLHINSLELGDSAVYFCASSHTSGELFFGEGSRLTVL.

This clonotype occurred a few times. This rearrangement joins TRBV5-1 to TRBJ1-6, with TRBD1 as a possible D gene (6 bases). The V gene lost 8 bases and the J gene lost 6 bases, with 12 bases spanning the gap. The CDR3 is 13 amino acids. Looked up from germline, CDR1 is SGHRS and CDR2 is YFSETQ. The CDR3 spells CASRTALNSPLHF. The CDR3 DNA reads as TGCGCCAGTCGGACAGCACTTAATTCACCCCTCCACTTT. Based on the CDR3 plus reference TRBV5-1 and TRBJ1-6, the full variable domain is KAGVTQTPRYLIKTRGQQVTLSCSPISGHRSVSWYQQTPGQGLQFLFEYFSETQRNKGNFPGRFSGRQFSNSRSEMNVSTLELGDSALYLCASRTALNSPLHFGNGTRLTVT.

V usage is TRBV29-1 and J usage is TRBJ2-3; D is ambiguous. Germline CDR1 reads SQVTM; CDR2 reads ANQGSEA. Deletions cut 5 bases from V and 2 bases from J, with 8 bases between. The CDR3 contains 12 residues. CDR3 nucleotides: TGCAGCGTTCTCACTCACACAGATACGCAGTATTTT. It encodes CSVLTHTDTQYF.

This clonotype was observed at least ten times. The V call is TRBV7-2, the J call TRBJ2-3; D not certain. The germline CDR1 and CDR2 sequences are SGHTA and FQGNSA. Trimming took off 4 bases at V and 5 bases at J, with 4 bases between the two ends. CDR3 length: 11 amino acids. CDR3 coding DNA: TGTGCCAGCAGCTATGGAGATACGCAGTATTTT. Its translation is CASSYGDTQYF.

V usage is TRBV6-5 and J usage is TRBJ2-7; 14 bases align to TRBD2. The J segment lost 7 bases and the V segment lost 6 bases, leaving 11 bases of the junction unmatched. The CDR3 extends over 16 amino acids. The V gene's germline CDR1 is MNHEY and CDR2 SVGAGI. The CDR3 nucleotides read TGTGCCAGCAGCTCCGGGACTAGCGGGAGTATGGGAGAGCAGTACTTC. The encoded protein is CASSSGTSGSMGEQYF.

This clonotype has just a few counts. In nucleotides, the CDR3 is TGTGCCAGCAGCGAAGTGGCAGGTGTTTCACCCCTCCACTTT. It codes for CASSEVAGVSPLHF. This chain connects TRBV9 to TRBJ1-6; D unclear. Germline CDR1 SGDLS, CDR2 YYNGEE. The CDR3 loop spans 14 amino acids. V was shortened by 3 bases and J by 9 bases, with 13 bases between the two germline ends.

Ten or more counts support this clonotype. The chain has TRBV18 and TRBJ2-6; D is unclear. The CDR3 consists of 13 residues. Trimming left V 8 bases short and J 4 bases short, with 9 bases between. Germline V gives CDR1 KGHSH, CDR2 LQKENI. DNA of the CDR3: TGTGCCAGCAGCCCCCCCGGGGCCAACGTCCTGACTTTC. Encoded protein: CASSPPGANVLTF.

J is TRBJ2-3 and V is TRBV5-3, with 11 positions matching TRBD1. TRBV5-3 has ORF status, its function being uncertain. This CDR3 region has 15 residues. J gave up 3 bases and V 9 bases, and 9 bases lay outside the gene matches. CDR3 in amino acids: CAIRSGTGGTDTQYF. The DNA for the CDR3 is TGTGCCATAAGATCCGGGACAGGGGGAACAGATACGCAGTATTTT.

This clonotype was seen more than once but under ten times. V gene TRBV19 combines with J gene TRBJ1-3; 7 bases are shared with TRBD1. This CDR3 is 15 amino acids long. J lost 4 bases, V lost 7 bases, and 10 bases had no gene match. Germline loops: CDR1 LNHDA, CDR2 SQIVND (reference sequence). The CDR3 spells CASNDRESGGNTIYF. The DNA for the CDR3 is TGTGCCAGTAACGACAGGGAAAGTGGCGGAAACACCATATATTTT.

This clonotype was seen many times. The gene calls are TRBV5-5 and TRBJ2-5, with D tentatively TRBD1 (5 bases). The V gene's germline CDR1 is SGHKS and CDR2 YYEKEE (reference sequence). V was trimmed by 4 bases and J by 5 bases, leaving 9 bases between them. The CDR3 is 12 amino acids. DNA for the CDR3: TGTGCCAGCAGCCTGGACACGGAGACCCAGTACTTC. The encoded protein is CASSLDTETQYF.

This clonotype was recorded a few times. The chain recombines TRBV7-9 with TRBJ2-7; no clear D gene. CDR3 size: 14 residues. Trimming took off 5 bases at V and 2 bases at J, with 13 bases between the two ends. Germline values: CDR1 SEHNR, CDR2 FQNEAQ (reference sequence). Written as DNA, the CDR3 is TGTGCCAGCAGCCTGCTTGTAGGCACCTACGAGCAGTACTTC. This gives the protein CASSLLVGTYEQYF.

This clonotype has only a few counts. V and J are TRBV6-4 and TRBJ2-3; weak D call: TRBD1 (5 bases). Trimming left V 5 bases short and J 2 bases short, with 8 bases between. This CDR3 comprises 13 residues. The V gene's germline CDR1 is MRHNA and CDR2 SNTAGT. The CDR3 protein is CASSQGYTDTQYF. CDR3 nucleotides: TGTGCCAGCAGTCAGGGATACACAGATACGCAGTATTTT.

This clonotype has a count of ten or more. The chain recombines TRBV24-1 with TRBJ2-5; D is unresolved. The CDR3 spans 15 residues. Between the trimmed V and J ends, which lost 4 bases and 4 bases, there was a span of 15 bases. The V gene's germline CDR1 is KGHDR and CDR2 SFDVKD. This CDR3 is CATSESGTLVETQYF. The CDR3 DNA reads TGTGCCACCAGTGAGTCAGGAACCTTGGTAGAGACCCAGTACTTC.

This clonotype was counted many times. V is TRBV5-5 and J is TRBJ1-3; 9 nucleotides agree with TRBD1. Germline CDR1 is SGHKS and CDR2 is YYEKEE (reference sequence). Trimming at V came to 9 bases and at J to 1 base, leaving 2 bases not matched to a gene. The CDR3 extends over 13 amino acids. This chain's CDR3 is CATGTGSGNTIYF. DNA of the CDR3: TGTGCCACCGGGACAGGGTCTGGAAACACCATATATTTT. Full variable domain (remainder filled in from reference TRBV5-5 and TRBJ1-3): DAGVTQSPTHLIKTRGQQVTLRCSPISGHKSVSWYQQVLGQGPQFIFQYYEKEERGRGNFPDRFSARQFPNYSSELNVNALLLGDSALYLCATGTGSGNTIYFGEGSWLTVV.